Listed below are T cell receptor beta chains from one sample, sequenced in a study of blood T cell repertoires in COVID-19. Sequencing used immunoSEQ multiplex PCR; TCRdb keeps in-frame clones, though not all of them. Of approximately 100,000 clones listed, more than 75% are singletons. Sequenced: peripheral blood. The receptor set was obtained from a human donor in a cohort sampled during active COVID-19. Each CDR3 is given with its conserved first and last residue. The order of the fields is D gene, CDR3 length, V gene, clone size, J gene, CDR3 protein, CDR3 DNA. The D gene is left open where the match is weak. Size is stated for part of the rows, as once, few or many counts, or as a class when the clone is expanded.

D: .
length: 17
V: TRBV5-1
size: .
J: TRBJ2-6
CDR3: CASSGGLANSGANVLTF
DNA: TGCGCCAGCAGCGGAGGGCTAGCGAATTCTGGGGCCAACGTCCTGACTTTC

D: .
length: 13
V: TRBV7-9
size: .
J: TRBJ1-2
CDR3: CASSLIKGDGYTF
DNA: TGTGCCAGCAGCTTAATAAAGGGGGATGGCTACACCTTC

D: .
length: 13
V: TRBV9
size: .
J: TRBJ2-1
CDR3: CASSLQGFDEQFF
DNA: TGTGCCAGCAGCCTACAGGGTTTCGATGAGCAGTTCTTC

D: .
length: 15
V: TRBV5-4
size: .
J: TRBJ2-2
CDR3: CASSHLETAGGELFF
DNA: TGTGCCAGCAGCCACCTAGAGACAGCCGGCGGGGAGCTGTTTTTT

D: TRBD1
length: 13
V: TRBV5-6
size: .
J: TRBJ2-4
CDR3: CASRGRDRGRQYF
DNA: TGTGCCAGCAGAGGACGGGACAGGGGAAGACAGTACTTC

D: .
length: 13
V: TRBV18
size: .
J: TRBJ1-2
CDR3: CASSPRLNYGYTF
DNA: TGTGCCAGCTCACCCCGGTTGAACTATGGCTACACCTTC

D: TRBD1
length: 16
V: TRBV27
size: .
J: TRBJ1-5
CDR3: CASSLTRQGSNQPQHF
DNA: TGTGCCAGCAGTTTAACACGACAGGGTAGCAATCAGCCCCAGCATTTT

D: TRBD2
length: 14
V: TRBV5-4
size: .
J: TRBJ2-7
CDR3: CASSQAGGVGEQYF
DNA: TGTGCCAGCAGCCAGGCGGGGGGAGTAGGCGAGCAGTACTTC

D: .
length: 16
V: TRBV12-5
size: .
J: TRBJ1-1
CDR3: CASGPDSDGGDTEAFF
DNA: TGTGCTAGTGGCCCCGATTCGGACGGGGGTGACACTGAAGCTTTCTTT

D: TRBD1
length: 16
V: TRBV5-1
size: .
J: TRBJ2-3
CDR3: CASSLLGQGMTDTQYF
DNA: TGCGCCAGCAGCTTGTTAGGACAGGGGATGACAGATACGCAGTATTTT

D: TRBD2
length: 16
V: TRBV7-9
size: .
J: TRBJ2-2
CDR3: CASSERTSAQSGELFF
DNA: TGTGCCAGCAGCGAGCGGACTAGCGCGCAGTCCGGGGAGCTGTTTTTT

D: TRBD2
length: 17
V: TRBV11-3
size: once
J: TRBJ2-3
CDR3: CASSLGLAGGSTDTQYF
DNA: TGTGCCAGCAGCTTGGGACTAGCGGGGGGGAGCACAGATACGCAGTATTTT

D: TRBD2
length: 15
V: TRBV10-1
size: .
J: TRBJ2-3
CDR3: CASSAEGLATDTQYF
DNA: TGCGCCAGCAGCGCTGAGGGACTAGCCACAGATACGCAGTATTTT

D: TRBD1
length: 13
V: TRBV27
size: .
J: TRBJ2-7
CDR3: CASLDRGSGEQYF
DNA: TGTGCCAGCCTGGACAGGGGAAGCGGCGAGCAGTACTTC

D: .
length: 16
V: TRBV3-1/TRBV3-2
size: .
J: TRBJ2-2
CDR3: CASSLKALAATGELFF
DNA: TGTGCCAGCAGCCTAAAAGCTCTAGCAGCCACCGGGGAGCTGTTTTTT

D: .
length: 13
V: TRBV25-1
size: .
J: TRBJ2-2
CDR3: CASSETGTGELFF
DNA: TGTGCCAGCAGTGAAACGGGCACCGGGGAGCTGTTTTTT

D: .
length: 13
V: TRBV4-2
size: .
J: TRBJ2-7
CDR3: CASSPREASEQYF
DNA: TGTGCCAGCAGCCCCCGAGAGGCCTCGGAGCAGTACTTC

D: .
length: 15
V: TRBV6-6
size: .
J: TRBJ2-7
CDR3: CASSYSSGFGYEQYF
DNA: TGTGCCAGCAGTTACTCATCGGGGTTTGGCTACGAGCAGTACTTC

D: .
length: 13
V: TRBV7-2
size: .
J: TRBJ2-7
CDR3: CASSLGQRYEQYF
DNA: TGTGCCAGCAGCTTAGGACAGAGATACGAGCAGTACTTC

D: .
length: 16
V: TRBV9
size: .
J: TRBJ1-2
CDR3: CASSVDAGTANYGYTF
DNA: TGTGCCAGCAGCGTAGATGCGGGTACTGCTAACTATGGCTACACCTTC

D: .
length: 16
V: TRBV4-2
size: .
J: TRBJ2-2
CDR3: CASSQDKGRHTGELFF
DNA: TGTGCCAGCAGCCAAGATAAGGGGCGCCACACCGGGGAGCTGTTTTTT

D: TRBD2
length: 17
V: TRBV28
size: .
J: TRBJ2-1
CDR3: CASISGAGTSGGDEQFF
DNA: TGTGCCAGCATCTCGGGCGCCGGGACTAGCGGGGGTGATGAGCAGTTCTTC

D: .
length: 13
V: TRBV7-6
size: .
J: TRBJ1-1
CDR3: CASSPIRGHEAFF
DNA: TGTGCCAGCAGCCCAATCCGGGGACACGAAGCTTTCTTT

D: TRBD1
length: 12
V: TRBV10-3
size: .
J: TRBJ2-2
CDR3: CATFPGQGELFF
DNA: TGTGCCACCTTCCCGGGACAGGGGGAGCTGTTTTTT

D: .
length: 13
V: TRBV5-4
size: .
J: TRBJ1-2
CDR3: CASSLENRVGYTF
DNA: TGTGCCAGCAGCTTGGAAAACAGGGTCGGCTACACCTTC

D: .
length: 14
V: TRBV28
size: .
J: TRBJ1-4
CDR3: CASSFRPTNEKLFF
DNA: TGTGCCAGCAGTTTTCGTCCAACTAATGAAAAACTGTTTTTT

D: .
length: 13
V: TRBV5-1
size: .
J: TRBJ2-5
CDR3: CASSLGQGETQYF
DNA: TGCGCCAGCAGCTTGGGGCAGGGAGAGACCCAGTACTTC

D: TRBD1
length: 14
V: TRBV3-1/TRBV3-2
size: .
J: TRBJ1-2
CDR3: CASSQVGQEIGYTF
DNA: TGTGCCAGCAGCCAAGTGGGACAGGAAATAGGCTACACCTTC

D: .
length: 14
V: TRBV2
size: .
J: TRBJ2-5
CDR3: CASSEQGGQETQYF
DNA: TGTGCCAGCAGTGAACAGGGGGGTCAAGAGACCCAGTACTTC

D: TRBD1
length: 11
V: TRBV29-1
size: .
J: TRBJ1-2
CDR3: CSVGQGYGYTF
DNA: TGCAGCGTCGGACAGGGATATGGCTACACCTTC

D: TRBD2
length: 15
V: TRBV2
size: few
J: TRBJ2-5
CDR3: CASNRLAGVIETQYF
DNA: TGTGCCAGCAACAGACTAGCGGGCGTGATCGAGACCCAGTACTTC

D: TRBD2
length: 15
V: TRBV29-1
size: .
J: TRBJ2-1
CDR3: CSVGLEGLADNEQFF
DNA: TGCAGCGTTGGGTTAGAGGGACTAGCGGACAATGAGCAGTTCTTC

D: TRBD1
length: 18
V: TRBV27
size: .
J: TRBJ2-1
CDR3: CASSLVGAGQGRYNEQFF
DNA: TGTGCCAGCAGTTTGGTGGGAGCGGGACAGGGTAGATACAATGAGCAGTTCTTC

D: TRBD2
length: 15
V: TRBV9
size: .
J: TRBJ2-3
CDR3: CASQRGVFITDTQYF
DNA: TGTGCCTCGCAGCGGGGAGTTTTTATCACAGATACGCAGTATTTT

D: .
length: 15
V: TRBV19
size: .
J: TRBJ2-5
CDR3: CASSTYLRDAETQYF
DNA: TGTGCCAGTAGTACGTACCTCCGAGATGCAGAGACCCAGTACTTC

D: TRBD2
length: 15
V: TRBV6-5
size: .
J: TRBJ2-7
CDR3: CASSYGLAGAYEQYF
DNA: TGTGCCAGCAGTTACGGGCTAGCGGGGGCCTACGAGCAGTACTTC

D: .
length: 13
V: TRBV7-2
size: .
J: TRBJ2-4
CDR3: CASSGLAKNIQYF
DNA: TGTGCCAGCAGCGGCCTGGCCAAAAACATTCAGTACTTC

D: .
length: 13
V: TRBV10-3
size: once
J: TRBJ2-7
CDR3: CAISAGNTYEQYF
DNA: TGTGCCATCAGTGCTGGCAATACCTACGAGCAGTACTTC

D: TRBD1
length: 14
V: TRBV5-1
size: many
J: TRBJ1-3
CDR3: CASSSTGSGNTIYF
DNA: TGCGCCAGCAGCTCGACAGGGTCCGGAAACACCATATATTTT

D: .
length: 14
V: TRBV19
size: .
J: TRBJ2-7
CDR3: CASSPIGLSYEQYF
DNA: TGTGCCAGTAGTCCCATCGGACTGTCCTACGAGCAGTACTTC

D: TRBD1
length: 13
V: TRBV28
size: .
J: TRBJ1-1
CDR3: CASSLTGAVGAFF
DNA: TGTGCCAGCAGCCTTACAGGGGCGGTTGGAGCTTTCTTT

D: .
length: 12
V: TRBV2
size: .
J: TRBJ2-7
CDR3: CASTTPPFEQYF
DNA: TGTGCCAGCACTACGCCCCCGTTCGAGCAGTACTTC

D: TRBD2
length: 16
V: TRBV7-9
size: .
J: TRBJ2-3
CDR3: CASSPTGGVKTDTQYF
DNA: TGTGCCAGCAGCCCCACCGGGGGGGTTAAGACAGATACGCAGTATTTT

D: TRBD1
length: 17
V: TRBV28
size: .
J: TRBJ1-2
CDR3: CASNTGTGWFTGDGYTF
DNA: TGTGCCAGCAATACCGGGACAGGCTGGTTCACGGGGGATGGCTACACCTTC